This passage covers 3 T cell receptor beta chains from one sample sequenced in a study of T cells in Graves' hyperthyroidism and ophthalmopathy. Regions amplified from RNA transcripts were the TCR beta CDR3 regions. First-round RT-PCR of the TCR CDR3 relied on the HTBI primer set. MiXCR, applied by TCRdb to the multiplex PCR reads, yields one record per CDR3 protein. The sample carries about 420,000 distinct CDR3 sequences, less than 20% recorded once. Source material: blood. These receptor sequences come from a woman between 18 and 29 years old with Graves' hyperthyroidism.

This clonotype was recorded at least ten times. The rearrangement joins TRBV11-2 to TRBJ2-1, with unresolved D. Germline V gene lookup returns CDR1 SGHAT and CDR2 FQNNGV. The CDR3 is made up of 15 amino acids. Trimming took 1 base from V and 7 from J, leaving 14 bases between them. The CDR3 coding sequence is TGTGCCAGCAGCTTAGCTTCGACTGTCCGGAATGAGCAGTTCTTC. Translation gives CASSLASTVRNEQFF. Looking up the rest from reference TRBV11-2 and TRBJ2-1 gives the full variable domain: EAGVAQSPRYKIIEKRQSVAFWCNPISGHATLYWYQQILGQGPKLLIQFQNNGVVDDSQLPKDRFSAERLKGVDSTLKIQPAKLEDSAVYLCASSLASTVRNEQFFGPGTRLTVL.

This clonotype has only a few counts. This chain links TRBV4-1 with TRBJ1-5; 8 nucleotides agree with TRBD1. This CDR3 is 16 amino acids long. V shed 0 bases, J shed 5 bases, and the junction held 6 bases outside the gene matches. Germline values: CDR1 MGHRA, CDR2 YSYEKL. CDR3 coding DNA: TGCGCCAGCAGCCAAGATGGGCAGGGGGCGGATCAGCCCCAGCATTTT. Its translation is CASSQDGQGADQPQHF.

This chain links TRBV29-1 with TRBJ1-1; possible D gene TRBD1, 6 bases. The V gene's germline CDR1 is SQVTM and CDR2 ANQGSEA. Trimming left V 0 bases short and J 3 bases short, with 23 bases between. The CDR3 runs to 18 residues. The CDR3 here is CSVEDGAGAQKSYTEAFF. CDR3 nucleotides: TGCAGCGTTGAAGATGGCGCGGGGGCTCAAAAATCGTACACTGAAGCTTTCTTT. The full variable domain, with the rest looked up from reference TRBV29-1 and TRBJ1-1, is SAVISQKPSRDICQRGTSLTIQCQVDSQVTMMFWYRQQPGQSLTLIATANQGSEATYESGFVIDKFPISRPNLTFSTLTVSNMSPEDSSIYLCSVEDGAGAQKSYTEAFFGQGTRLTVV.